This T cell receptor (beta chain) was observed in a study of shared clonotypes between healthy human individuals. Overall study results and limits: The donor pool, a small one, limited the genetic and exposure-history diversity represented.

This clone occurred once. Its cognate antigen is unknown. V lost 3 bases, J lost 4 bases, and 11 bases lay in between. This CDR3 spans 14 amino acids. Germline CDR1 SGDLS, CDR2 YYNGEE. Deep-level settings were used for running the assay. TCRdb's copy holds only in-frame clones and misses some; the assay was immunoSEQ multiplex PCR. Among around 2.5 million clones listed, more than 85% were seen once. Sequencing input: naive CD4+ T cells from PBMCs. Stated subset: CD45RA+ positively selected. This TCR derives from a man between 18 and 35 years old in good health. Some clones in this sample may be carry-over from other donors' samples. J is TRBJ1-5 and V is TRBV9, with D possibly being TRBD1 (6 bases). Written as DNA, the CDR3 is TGTGCCAGCAGCGGCTCAGGGGTTAATCAGCCCCAGCATTTT. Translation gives CASSGSGVNQPQHF.